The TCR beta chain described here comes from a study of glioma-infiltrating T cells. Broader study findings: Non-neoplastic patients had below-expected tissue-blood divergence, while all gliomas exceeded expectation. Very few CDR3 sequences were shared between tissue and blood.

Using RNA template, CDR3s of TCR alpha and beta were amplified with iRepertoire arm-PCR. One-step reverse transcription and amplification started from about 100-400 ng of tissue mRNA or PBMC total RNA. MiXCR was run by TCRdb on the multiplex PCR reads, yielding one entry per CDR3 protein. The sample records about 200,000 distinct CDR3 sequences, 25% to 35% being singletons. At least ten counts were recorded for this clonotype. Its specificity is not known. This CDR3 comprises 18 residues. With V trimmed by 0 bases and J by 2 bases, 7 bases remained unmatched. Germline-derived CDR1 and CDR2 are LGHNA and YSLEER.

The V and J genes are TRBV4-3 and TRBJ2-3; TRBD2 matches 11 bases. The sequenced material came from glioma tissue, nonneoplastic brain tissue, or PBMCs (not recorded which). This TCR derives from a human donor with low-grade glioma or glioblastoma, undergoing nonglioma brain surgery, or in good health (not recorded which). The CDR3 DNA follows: TGCGCCAGCAGCCAAGAGAAAACTAGCGGGAGTCTCACAGATACGCAGTATTTT. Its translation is CASSQEKTSGSLTDTQYF.